This T cell receptor (beta chain) emerged from a study of identical twins. Study results and limitations: Fewer insertions characterized abundant cord blood beta clonotypes, whereas memory repertoires showed none. Cross-sectional statistics, not tracking of the same donors, supported the conclusions.

The germline V gene has CDR1 SQVTM and CDR2 ANQGSEA. The ends were cut back, 0 bases at V and 4 bases at J, with 13 bases in the middle. The length of the CDR3 is 15 residues. A universal primer site was added by template switching, and unique molecular identifiers were carried by the cDNA. MiXCR, applied by TCRdb to the 5' RACE reads, yields one record per CDR3 protein. The sample carries more than 400,000 distinct CDR3 sequences, 13% to 15% recorded once. As to this clonotype: Its antigen is not identified.

With no exceptions, donors were healthy Caucasians. These same data were also listed under a study on yellow fever vaccine responses in identical twins.

The J gene is TRBJ2-1, the V gene TRBV29-1; the D gene is possibly TRBD2 (7 bases). The sequenced sample consisted of CD4+ T cells sorted from blood. The clonotype comes from a young woman in good health. For the CDR3, the DNA is TGCAGCGTTGAAGACCAAGGGGGGGCTTACAATGAGCAGTTCTTC. This codes for CSVEDQGGAYNEQFF.